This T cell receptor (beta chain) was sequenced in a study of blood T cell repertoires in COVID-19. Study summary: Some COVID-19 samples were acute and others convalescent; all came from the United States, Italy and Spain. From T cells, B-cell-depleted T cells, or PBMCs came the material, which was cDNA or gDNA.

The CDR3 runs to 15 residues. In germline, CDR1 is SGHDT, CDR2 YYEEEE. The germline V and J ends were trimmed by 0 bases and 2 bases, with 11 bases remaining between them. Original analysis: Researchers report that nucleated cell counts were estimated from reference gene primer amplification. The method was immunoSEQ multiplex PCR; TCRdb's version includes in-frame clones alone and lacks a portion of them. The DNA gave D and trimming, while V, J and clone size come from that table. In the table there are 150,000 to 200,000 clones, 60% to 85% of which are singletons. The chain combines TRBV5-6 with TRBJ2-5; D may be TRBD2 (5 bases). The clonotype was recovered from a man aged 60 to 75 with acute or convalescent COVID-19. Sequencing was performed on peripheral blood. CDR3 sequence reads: CASSLGLAKQETQYF. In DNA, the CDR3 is TGTGCCAGCAGCTTGGGGCTAGCCAAGCAAGAGACCCAGTACTTC.